What follows describes a single TCR beta chain. Its cognate antigen is unknown. The data derive from a study of cytomegalovirus exposure and HLA in healthy donors. Study results and limitations: Upon later analysis, TCR association rates were observed to vary by HLA locus, being highest for DRB1 and lowest for HLA-C. A highly shared variant cluster was judged a likely technical artifact.

CDR1 is SGHTA and CDR2 is FQGNSA in the germline V gene. This CDR3 contains 15 residues. Germline trimming cut 1 base from V and 3 bases from J; bases unmatched to any gene: 4. With 60 Vbeta and 13 Jbeta primers, the PCR was carried out. Method: immunoSEQ multiplex PCR; TCRdb's copy keeps in-frame clones and lacks some. This table has more than 65,000 clones, roughly 72% appearing once. Healthy bone marrow donors made up the cohort. The TCR originated in a woman between 50 and 59 years old in good health and CMV-seropositive. The chain recombines TRBV7-2 with TRBJ2-7, with 9 bases matching TRBD2. The sample was PBMCs. The CDR3 spells CASSLVVAGDYEQYF. DNA for the CDR3: TGTGCCAGCAGCTTAGTTGTAGCGGGGGACTACGAGCAGTACTTC.